This TCR beta chain stems from a study of T cell repertoires in cytomegalovirus infection. Notes on the study in general: Ex vivo, HLA-C-restricted CMV-specific TCR beta clonotypes prevailed over the rest of the response.

This clonotype was detected a few times. Its antigen is unidentified. The CDR3 is 12 residues long. V was cut by 7 bases and J by 6 bases, with 10 bases left in between. The germline CDR1 and CDR2 sequences are LNHDA and SQIVND (reference sequence). TCRdb reprocessed the reads with MiXCR, giving one entry per CDR3 protein. The sample includes more than 400,000 distinct CDR3 sequences, around 27% of them seen just once. This rearrangement joins TRBV19 to TRBJ1-5; D call uncertain. The sequence came from a human donor in good health (CMV status not recorded). Some clones in this sample may be carry-over from other donors' samples. The sample comprised PBMCs. Here the CDR3 reads CASNFLRQPQHF. CDR3 sequence (DNA): TGTGCCAGTAACTTTCTCCGTCAGCCCCAGCATTTT.